This T cell receptor (beta chain) comes out of a study of blood T cell repertoires in COVID-19. Overall study context: Samples representing acute and convalescent COVID-19 were sourced from the United States, Italy and Spain. Sources were T cells, B-cell-depleted T cells, or PBMCs; the material itself was cDNA or gDNA.

Original processing methods: It was from reference gene primer amplification that nucleated cell counts were estimated. Profiling relied on immunoSEQ multiplex PCR, and the TCRdb table lists in-frame clones only, not all of them. V and J calls and clone size follow that table, whereas D and trimming were derived from the DNA. The profile shows about 40,000 clones, about 90% of them singletons. This CDR3 is 14 amino acids long. Losses at the gene ends were 3 bases for V and 5 bases for J; bases not matched to a gene: 4. Germline V gene lookup returns CDR1 SGHRS and CDR2 YFSETQ. This clonotype was obtained from a woman in her thirties in a cohort sampled during active COVID-19. V usage is TRBV5-1 and J usage is TRBJ2-1, with TRBD1 matching 8 bases. Sequencing was carried out using peripheral blood. CDR3 residues: CASSSRTGNNEQFF. DNA of the CDR3: TGCGCCAGCAGCTCCCGGACAGGGAACAATGAGCAGTTCTTC.